This T cell receptor (beta chain) was recovered during a study of blood T cell repertoires in COVID-19. On the study more broadly: The United States, Italy and Spain provided the acute and convalescent COVID-19 samples. PBMCs, B-cell-depleted T cells, or T cells were the source of the cDNA or gDNA that made up the material.

As processed by the authors: Nucleated cell number was recorded as an estimate derived from reference gene primer amplification. The repertoire was sequenced with immunoSEQ multiplex PCR; TCRdb's copy has only in-frame clones and lacks some. The V and J calls and clone size are taken from that table; D and trimming were inferred from the DNA. The sample lists over 150,000 clones, 91% occurring once. Germline V gene sequence: CDR1 LGHDT, CDR2 YNNKEL (reference sequence). This CDR3 spans 16 amino acids. V lost 4 bases to trimming and J lost 7 bases; unmatched junction nucleotides: 7. Material for sequencing was peripheral blood. The V call is TRBV3-1 (or the pseudogene TRBV3-2), the J call TRBJ2-2, with 12 bases lining up with TRBD2. The receptor's source is a man aged 50-60 years with acute or convalescent COVID-19. CDR3 amino acids: CASSPRLAGAVGELFF. For the CDR3, the DNA is TGTGCCAGCAGCCCCCGACTAGCGGGAGCAGTCGGGGAGCTGTTTTTT.